The 30 T cell receptor beta chains in this list originate from one sample, sequenced in a study of blood T cell repertoires in COVID-19. Profiled with immunoSEQ multiplex PCR; TCRdb holds only in-frame clones, not every one. The table has about 250,000 clones, around nine tenths seen once; the top ten hold 0.85% to 0.95%. The sample comprised peripheral blood. Receptors were obtained from a woman aged 40 to 50 who had recovered from COVID-19.

The chain has TRBV5-6 and TRBJ1-4; 8 nucleotides agree with TRBD1. V was pared by 0 bases and J by 6 bases, with 1 base of the junction left unmatched. CDR3 length: 14 amino acids. Germline V gene data show CDR1 as SGHDT and CDR2 as YYEEEE. CDR3 protein: CASSLATGDEKLFF. The CDR3, as DNA: TGTGCCAGCAGCTTGGCGACAGGGGATGAAAAACTGTTTTTT.

The V gene is TRBV5-1, the J gene TRBJ2-7; 13 nucleotides line up with TRBD2. There are 17 residues in the CDR3. The V segment lost 4 bases and the J segment 1 base; nucleotides outside the gene matches: 8. CDR1 is SGHRS and CDR2 is YFSETQ in the germline V gene. In nucleotides, the CDR3 is TGCGCCAGCAGCATACCCGGGACTAGCGGGAATTCCTACGAGCAGTACTTC. Protein sequence: CASSIPGTSGNSYEQYF.

V is TRBV27 and J is TRBJ2-7, with TRBD1 as a possible D gene (6 bases). Germline lookup yields CDR1 MNHEY and CDR2 SMNVEV (reference sequence). V dropped 4 bases and J dropped 4 bases, with 17 bases sitting between them. The CDR3 is 15 amino acids. The CDR3 DNA reads as TGTGCCAGCAGTTCTTTGACCGACAGGAGATACGAGCAGTACTTC. This codes for CASSSLTDRRYEQYF.

The chain couples TRBV30 to TRBJ2-5, with D possibly matching TRBD1 (5 bases). CDR3 length: 12 amino acids. In germline, CDR1 is GTSNPN, CDR2 SVGIG (reference sequence). V lost 3 bases to trimming and J lost 5 bases, with 10 bases between them. The CDR3 DNA reads as TGTGCCTGGAGAAGGGGCCGTGAGACCCAGTACTTC. It is translated as CAWRRGRETQYF.

The rearrangement uses TRBV7-6 and TRBJ2-1; TRBD2 aligns across 10 bases. Germline CDR1 SGHVS, CDR2 FNYEAQ. The V gene end was trimmed by 1 base and the J gene end by 0 bases; junction bases not matched to a gene: 9. The CDR3 length is 19 residues. CDR3 amino acids: CASSLDPSGGLSSYNEQFF. DNA of the CDR3: TGTGCCAGCAGCTTAGATCCTAGCGGGGGCCTTAGCTCCTACAATGAGCAGTTCTTC.

The V call is TRBV19, the J call TRBJ2-5; D gene uncertain. The length of the CDR3 is 15 residues. Trimming removed 7 bases at V and 1 base at J, with 16 bases between. Germline assignment: CDR1 LNHDA and CDR2 SQIVND (reference sequence). CDR3 loop: CASKQSILVQETQYF. The DNA for the CDR3 is TGTGCCAGTAAACAGAGCATTTTAGTCCAAGAGACCCAGTACTTC.

The chain joins TRBV13 to TRBJ2-7; 12 bases agree with TRBD1. CDR1 PRHDT and CDR2 FYEKMQ come from the germline V gene (reference sequence). The trim removed 4 bases at V and 2 bases at J, leaving 3 bases unmatched. The CDR3 is made up of 15 amino acids. CDR3 nucleotides: TGTGCCAGCAGCTCGGGGACAGGGGGCGCCTACGAGCAGTACTTC. It specifies CASSSGTGGAYEQYF.

The genes are TRBV2 and TRBJ1-4; D is possibly TRBD1 (6 bases). The CDR3 is 15 amino acids. Trimming took off 6 bases at V and 8 bases at J, with 19 bases between the two ends. Germline CDR1 is SNHLY and CDR2 is FYNNEI. Here the CDR3 DNA reads TGTGCCAGCAGGCCCCGGGACACCCCCTCCGAAAAACTGTTTTTT. This encodes CASRPRDTPSEKLFF.

This chain uses TRBV5-1 with TRBJ2-7, with 9 bases matching TRBD2. The germline V gene encodes CDR1 SGHRS and CDR2 YFSETQ. The CDR3 sequence is 15 residues long. The trim removed 3 bases at V and 2 bases at J, leaving 6 bases unmatched. The CDR3 loop is CASSWGLAGPYEQYF. CDR3 sequence (DNA): TGCGCCAGCAGCTGGGGCCTAGCGGGGCCCTACGAGCAGTACTTC.

Worth noting for this clone: The junction departs from the called germline gene at one end, perhaps through a read error. This chain connects TRBV7-9 to TRBJ1-2, with a possible D match to TRBD1 (5 bases). Germline assignment: CDR1 SEHNR and CDR2 FQNEAQ (reference sequence). This CDR3 comprises 10 residues. CDR3 protein: CHQGPYGYTF. Written as DNA, the CDR3 is TGCCACCAGGGCCCCTATGGCTACACCTTC.

This chain links TRBV19 with TRBJ1-2; 9 bases match TRBD1. The CDR3 totals 13 residues. Trimming removed 7 bases from V and 7 bases from J; junction bases left unmatched: 7. Germline loops: CDR1 LNHDA, CDR2 SQIVND (reference sequence). CDR3 region: CASMGQGIPGYTF. The DNA of the CDR3 is TGTGCCAGTATGGGACAGGGAATCCCTGGCTACACCTTC.

Comments on this clone: Other DNA sequences from this sample encode an identical CDR3 as well. V is TRBV5-1 and J is TRBJ2-3; TRBD2 is a possible D gene (6 bases). Trimming removed 0 bases from V and 2 bases from J, with 10 bases in between. CDR3 length equals 15 residues. CDR1 and CDR2 from the germline V gene are SGHRS and YFSETQ. CDR3 in amino acids: CASSLGGDSTDTQYF. In DNA form, the CDR3 reads TGCGCCAGCAGCTTGGGTGGGGACTCCACAGATACGCAGTATTTT.

This rearrangement joins TRBV11-2 to TRBJ2-7, with 7 bases identical to TRBD2. V dropped 0 bases and J dropped 4; count of bases not matched to a gene: 12. Germline lookup yields CDR1 SGHAT and CDR2 FQNNGV. The CDR3 consists of 17 residues. CDR3 loop: CASSLDRGLEGLYEQYF. The CDR3 DNA sequence: TGTGCCAGCAGCTTAGATCGAGGACTAGAGGGGCTATACGAGCAGTACTTC.

The genes are TRBV6-6 and TRBJ2-1, with 7 nucleotides matching TRBD2. CDR1 is MNHNY, CDR2 SVGAGI, per germline (reference sequence). The CDR3 extends over 14 amino acids. V dropped 4 bases and J dropped 4; count of bases not matched to a gene: 4. CDR3 loop: CASSSLAAYNEQFF. The CDR3 DNA reads as TGTGCCAGCAGTTCCCTAGCGGCTTACAATGAGCAGTTCTTC.

J is TRBJ2-5 and V is TRBV11-2; D might be TRBD1 (5 bases). The CDR3 has 13 residues. The germline gives CDR1 SGHAT, CDR2 FQNNGV. V gave up 1 base and J gave up 5 bases, with 8 bases separating them. CDR3 nucleotides: TGTGCCAGCAGCTTAGGCAGGGCCGAGACCCAGTACTTC. Translation gives CASSLGRAETQYF.

The J gene is TRBJ2-1, the V gene TRBV10-1, with a weak D call TRBD1 (6 bases). The CDR3 consists of 15 residues. The germline CDR1 and CDR2 sequences are WNHNN and SYGVQD (reference sequence). Trimming took 2 bases from V and 8 from J, leaving 16 bases between them. The CDR3 loop is CASSEGRGLWDEQFF. The CDR3 DNA reads as TGCGCCAGCAGTGAGGGCAGGGGCCTCTGGGATGAGCAGTTCTTC.

The chain uses TRBV11-2 and TRBJ1-1; D may be TRBD1 (6 bases). V lost 1 base and J 0 bases, leaving 15 bases between the germline ends. CDR3 length: 17 amino acids. Per germline, CDR1 SGHAT and CDR2 FQNNGV. CDR3 sequence: CASSLARQGLMNTEAFF. In DNA, the CDR3 is TGTGCCAGCAGCTTAGCCCGCCAGGGGCTAATGAACACTGAAGCTTTCTTT.

The chain combines TRBV11-2 with TRBJ1-2, with 10 bases that match TRBD1. The germline V gene has CDR1 SGHAT and CDR2 FQNNGV. This CDR3 region has 14 residues. V trimming: 5 bases; J trimming: 8 bases; junction bases outside the gene matches: 8. In DNA form, the CDR3 reads TGTGCCAGCAGCAGCGGACAGGGGGTGAGAGGCTACACCTTC. It translates to CASSSGQGVRGYTF.

The rearrangement uses TRBV4-1 and TRBJ2-1; TRBD2 aligns across 12 bases. J lost 3 bases, V lost 4 bases, and 4 bases had no gene match. This CDR3 spans 16 amino acids. Per germline, CDR1 MGHRA and CDR2 YSYEKL. The CDR3, as DNA: TGCGCCAGCAGCCGGTCGACTAGCGGGAGCTACAATGAGCAGTTCTTC. Translated, it gives CASSRSTSGSYNEQFF.

V and J are TRBV5-1 and TRBJ2-7, with TRBD2 matching over 10 bases. V trimming: 6 bases; J trimming: 1 base; junction bases outside the gene matches: 10. The CDR3 loop spans 16 amino acids. Germline V lookup: CDR1 SGHRS, CDR2 YFSETQ. Written as DNA, the CDR3 is TGCGCCAGCAAAGTTCTAGCGGGAGCTTCGTCCTACGAGCAGTACTTC. This codes for CASKVLAGASSYEQYF.

The chain joins TRBV27 to TRBJ1-6, with D unclear. V was trimmed by 5 bases and J by 0 bases, leaving 8 bases between them. The CDR3 contains 15 residues. Germline V gene lookup returns CDR1 MNHEY and CDR2 SMNVEV (reference sequence). CDR3 DNA: TGTGCCAGCAGTCCCCCCCGCTCCTATAATTCACCCCTCCACTTT. Its translation: CASSPPRSYNSPLHF.

The chain links TRBV11-2 to TRBJ2-5, with 7 bases lining up with TRBD1. The CDR3 spans 13 residues. V was clipped by 5 bases and J by 5 bases; unmatched bases: 5. CDR1 is SGHAT and CDR2 is FQNNGV in the germline V gene. The CDR3 DNA sequence: TGTGCCAGCAGCCGACAGGGATGGGAGACCCAGTACTTC. Amino acids: CASSRQGWETQYF.

The chain combines TRBV30 with TRBJ2-7, with TRBD1 identical over 10 bases. From germline, CDR1 is GTSNPN and CDR2 SVGIG (reference sequence). The CDR3 consists of 19 residues. Trimming cost V 1 base and J 0 bases; bases outside gene matches: 15. CDR3 region: CAWSGQGASPDLYSYEQYF. Written as DNA, the CDR3 is TGTGCCTGGAGTGGACAGGGGGCATCACCCGACCTCTACTCCTACGAGCAGTACTTC.

The CDR3 nucleotides read TGTGCCAGCAGCTATACAGGGTACGAGCAGTACTTC. Its protein is CASSYTGYEQYF. V usage is TRBV27 and J usage is TRBJ2-7; the D gene is possibly TRBD1 (6 bases). This CDR3 contains 12 residues. Trimming cost V 6 bases and J 4 bases, with 10 bases left between them. Germline V gives CDR1 MNHEY, CDR2 SMNVEV (reference sequence).

The rearrangement joins TRBV24-1 to TRBJ1-1, with D unclear. CDR1 KGHDR and CDR2 SFDVKD come from the germline V gene. This CDR3 comprises 14 residues. V lost 4 bases and J lost 6, with 14 bases in between. CDR3 loop: CATSDATGSAEAFF. As DNA, the CDR3 is TGTGCCACCAGTGACGCCACGGGTAGTGCTGAAGCTTTCTTT.

The chain carries TRBV14 and TRBJ2-3, with TRBD2 matching 10 bases. Germline CDR1 is SGHDN and CDR2 is FVKESK. The CDR3 has 14 residues. Trimming at V came to 6 bases and at J to 3 bases, leaving 3 bases not matched to a gene. Here the CDR3 DNA reads TGTGCCAGCAGTCTACTAGCGGGGACAGATACGCAGTATTTT. It is translated as CASSLLAGTDTQYF.

The chain couples TRBV7-8 to TRBJ2-1, with D perhaps TRBD1 (6 bases). Looked up from germline, CDR1 is SGHVS and CDR2 is FQNEAQ. This CDR3 has 15 amino acids. V was shortened by 5 bases and J by 0 bases, with 11 bases between the two germline ends. CDR3 in amino acids: CASSPWTDSYNEQFF. The CDR3 nucleotides are TGTGCCAGCAGCCCATGGACAGACTCCTACAATGAGCAGTTCTTC.

The rearrangement joins TRBV2 to TRBJ2-1; D gene ambiguous. V shed 1 base and J shed 4 bases, with 5 bases lying between them. Germline CDR1 and CDR2: SNHLY and FYNNEI. This CDR3 has 13 amino acids. CDR3 sequence: CASSEGLYNEQFF. The CDR3 region has the DNA TGTGCCAGCAGTGAAGGACTGTACAATGAGCAGTTCTTC.

The chain joins TRBV7-9 to TRBJ2-6; TRBD1 is a possible D gene (5 bases). The germline gives CDR1 SEHNR, CDR2 FQNEAQ (reference sequence). CDR3 length: 15 amino acids. The ends were cut back, 4 bases at V and 1 base at J, with 8 bases in the middle. CDR3 in DNA: TGTGCCAGCAGCTACCACAGGTCTGGGGCCAACGTCCTGACTTTC. This encodes CASSYHRSGANVLTF.

The chain combines TRBV28 with TRBJ1-6; the D is unclear. The CDR3 covers 14 residues. Germline CDR1 reads MDHEN; CDR2 reads SYDVKM. V was clipped by 2 bases and J by 9 bases, with 11 bases between them. The CDR3 here is CASSLKGRGSPLHF. The CDR3 coding sequence is TGTGCCAGCAGTTTAAAAGGGAGAGGTTCACCCCTCCACTTT.